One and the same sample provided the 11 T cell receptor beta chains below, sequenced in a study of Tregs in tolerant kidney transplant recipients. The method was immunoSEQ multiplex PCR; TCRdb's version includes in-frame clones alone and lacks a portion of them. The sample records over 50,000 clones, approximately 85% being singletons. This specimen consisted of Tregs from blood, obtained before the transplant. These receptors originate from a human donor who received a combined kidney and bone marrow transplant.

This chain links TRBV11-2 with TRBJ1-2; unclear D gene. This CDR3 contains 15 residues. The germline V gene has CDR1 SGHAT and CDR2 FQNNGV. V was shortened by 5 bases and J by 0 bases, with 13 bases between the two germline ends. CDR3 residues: CASSRMTLANYGYTF. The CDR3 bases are TGTGCCAGCAGCCGAATGACACTAGCTAACTATGGCTACACCTTC.

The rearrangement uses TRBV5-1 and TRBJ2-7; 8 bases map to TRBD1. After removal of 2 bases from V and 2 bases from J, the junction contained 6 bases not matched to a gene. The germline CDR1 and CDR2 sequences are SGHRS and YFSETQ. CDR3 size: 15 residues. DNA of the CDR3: TGCGCCAGCAGCTTAGGGGGGACAGGTACCTACGAGCAGTACTTC. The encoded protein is CASSLGGTGTYEQYF.

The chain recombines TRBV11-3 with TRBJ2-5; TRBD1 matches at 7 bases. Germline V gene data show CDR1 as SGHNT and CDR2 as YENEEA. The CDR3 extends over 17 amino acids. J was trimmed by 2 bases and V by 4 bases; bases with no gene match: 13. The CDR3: CASSSDLRTGKQETQYF. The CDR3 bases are TGTGCCAGCAGCTCCGACCTTCGGACAGGAAAACAAGAGACCCAGTACTTC.

The DNA of the CDR3 is TGTGCCAGCAGCTTTGAGGGGTACGAGCAGTACTTC. It yields the protein CASSFEGYEQYF. The V call is TRBV11-2, the J call TRBJ2-5; perhaps D is TRBD1 or TRBD2 (5 bases each). The DNA end lines up better with TRBJ2-7; the J call may be wrong. The CDR3 covers 12 residues. Looked up from germline, CDR1 is SGHAT and CDR2 is FQNNGV.

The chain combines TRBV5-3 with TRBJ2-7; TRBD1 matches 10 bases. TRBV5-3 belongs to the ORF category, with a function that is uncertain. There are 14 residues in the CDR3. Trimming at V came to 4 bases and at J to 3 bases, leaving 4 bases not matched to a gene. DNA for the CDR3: TGTGCCAGAAGCGTCCGGGACAGGGGCTACGAGCAGTACTTC. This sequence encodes CARSVRDRGYEQYF.

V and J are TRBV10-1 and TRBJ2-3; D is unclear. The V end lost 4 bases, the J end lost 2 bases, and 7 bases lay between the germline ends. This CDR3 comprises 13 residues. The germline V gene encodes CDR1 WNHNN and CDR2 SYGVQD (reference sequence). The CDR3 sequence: CASSVMSTDTQYF. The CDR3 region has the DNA TGCGCCAGCAGTGTTATGTCCACAGATACGCAGTATTTT.

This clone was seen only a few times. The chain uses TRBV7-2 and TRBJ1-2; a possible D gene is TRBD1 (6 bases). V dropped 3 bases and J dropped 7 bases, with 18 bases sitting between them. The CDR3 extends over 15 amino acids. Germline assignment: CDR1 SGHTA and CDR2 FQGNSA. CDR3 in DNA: TGTGCCAGCAGCTTGGCCCCGGCGGGGGGCGGTGGCTACACCTTC. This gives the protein CASSLAPAGGGGYTF.

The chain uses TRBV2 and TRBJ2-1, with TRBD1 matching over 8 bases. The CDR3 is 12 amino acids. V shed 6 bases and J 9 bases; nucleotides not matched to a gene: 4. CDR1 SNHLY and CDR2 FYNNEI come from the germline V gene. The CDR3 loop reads CASRAGGIEQFF. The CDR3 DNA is TGTGCCAGCAGAGCAGGGGGCATTGAGCAGTTCTTC.

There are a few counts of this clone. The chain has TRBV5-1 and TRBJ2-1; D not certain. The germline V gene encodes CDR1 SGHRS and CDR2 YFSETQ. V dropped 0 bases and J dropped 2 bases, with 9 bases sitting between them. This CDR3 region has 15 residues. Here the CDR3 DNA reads TGCGCCAGCAGCTTGGACCCTGGAACCTACAATGAGCAGTTCTTC. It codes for CASSLDPGTYNEQFF.

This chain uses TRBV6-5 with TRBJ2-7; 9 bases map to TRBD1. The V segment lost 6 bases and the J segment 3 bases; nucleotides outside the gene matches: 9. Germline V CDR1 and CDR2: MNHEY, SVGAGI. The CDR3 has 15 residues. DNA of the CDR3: TGTGCCAGCAGGAGCGCCGGGACAGGGAGCTACGAGCAGTACTTC. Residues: CASRSAGTGSYEQYF.

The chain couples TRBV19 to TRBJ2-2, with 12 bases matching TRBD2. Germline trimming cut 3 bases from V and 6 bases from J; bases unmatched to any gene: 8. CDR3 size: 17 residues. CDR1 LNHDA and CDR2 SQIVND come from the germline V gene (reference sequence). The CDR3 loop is CASSILLGLAGPGELFF. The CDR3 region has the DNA TGTGCCAGTAGTATCCTGTTGGGACTAGCGGGTCCCGGGGAGCTGTTTTTT.